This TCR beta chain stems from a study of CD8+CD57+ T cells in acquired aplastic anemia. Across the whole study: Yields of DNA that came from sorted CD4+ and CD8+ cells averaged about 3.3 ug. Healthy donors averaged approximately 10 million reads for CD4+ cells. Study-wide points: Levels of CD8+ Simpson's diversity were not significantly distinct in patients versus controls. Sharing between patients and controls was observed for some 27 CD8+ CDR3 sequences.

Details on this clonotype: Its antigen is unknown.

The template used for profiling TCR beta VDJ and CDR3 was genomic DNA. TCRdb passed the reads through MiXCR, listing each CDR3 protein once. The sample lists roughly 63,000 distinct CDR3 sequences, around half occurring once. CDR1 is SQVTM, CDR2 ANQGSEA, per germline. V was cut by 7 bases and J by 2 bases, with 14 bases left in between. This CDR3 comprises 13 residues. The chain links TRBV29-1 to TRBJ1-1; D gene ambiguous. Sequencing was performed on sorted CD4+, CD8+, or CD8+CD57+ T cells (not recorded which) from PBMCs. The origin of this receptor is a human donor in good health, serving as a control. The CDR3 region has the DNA TGCAGCGCGTGTGTGGACCCCAACACTGAAGCTTTCTTT. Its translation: CSACVDPNTEAFF. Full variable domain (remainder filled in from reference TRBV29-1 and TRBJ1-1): SAVISQKPSRDICQRGTSLTIQCQVDSQVTMMFWYRQQPGQSLTLIATANQGSEATYESGFVIDKFPISRPNLTFSTLTVSNMSPEDSSIYLCSACVDPNTEAFFGQGTRLTVV.